This TCR beta chain was retrieved from a study of blood T cell repertoires in COVID-19. Study-level background: Italy, Spain and the United States were the sources of the convalescent and acute COVID-19 samples. In each case, the material was cDNA or gDNA derived from T cells, B-cell-depleted T cells, or PBMCs.

The method was immunoSEQ multiplex PCR; TCRdb's version includes in-frame clones alone and lacks a portion of them. This table has 200,000 to 250,000 clones, around 80% appearing once. Germline CDR1 is SGDLS and CDR2 is YYNGEE. This CDR3 is built from 15 residues. Trimming took 7 bases from V and 2 from J, leaving 17 bases between them. This clonotype was obtained from a middle-aged man with active or convalescent COVID-19. The sample consisted of peripheral blood. V usage is TRBV9 and J usage is TRBJ2-3; TRBD2 is a possible D gene (7 bases). CDR3 protein: CASGGGSGVTDTQYF. The CDR3 DNA reads TGTGCCAGCGGGGGCGGGAGCGGGGTCACAGATACGCAGTATTTT. Complete variable domain (other parts from reference TRBV9 and TRBJ2-3): DSGVTQTPKHLITATGQRVTLRCSPRSGDLSVYWYQQSLDQGLQFLIQYYNGEERAKGNILERFSAQQFPDLHSELNLSSLELGDSALYFCASGGGSGVTDTQYFGPGTRLTVL.